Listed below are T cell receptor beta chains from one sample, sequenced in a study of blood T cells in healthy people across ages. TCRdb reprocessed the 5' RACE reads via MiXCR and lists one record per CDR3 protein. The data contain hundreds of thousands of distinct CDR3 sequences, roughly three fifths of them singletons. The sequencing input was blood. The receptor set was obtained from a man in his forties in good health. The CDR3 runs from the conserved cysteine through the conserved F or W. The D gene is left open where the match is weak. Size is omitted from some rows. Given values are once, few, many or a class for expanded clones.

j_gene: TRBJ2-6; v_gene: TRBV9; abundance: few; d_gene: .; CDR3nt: TGTGCCAGCAGCGCGTTTCCGACGTGGGACGGGGCCAACGTCCTGACTTTC; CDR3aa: CASSAFPTWDGANVLTF
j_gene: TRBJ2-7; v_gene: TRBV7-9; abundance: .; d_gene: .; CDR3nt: TGTGCCAGCAGCTTACACCTAAACGAGCAGTACTTC; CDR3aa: CASSLHLNEQYF
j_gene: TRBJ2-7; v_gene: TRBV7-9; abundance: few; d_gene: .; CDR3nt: TGTGCCAGCAGCTCCCCAGGGCGGGACGAGCAGTACTTC; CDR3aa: CASSSPGRDEQYF
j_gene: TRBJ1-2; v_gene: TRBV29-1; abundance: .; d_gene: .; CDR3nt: TGCAGCGTTGAAGTTCTTTACCGAAATGGCTACACCTTC; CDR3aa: CSVEVLYRNGYTF
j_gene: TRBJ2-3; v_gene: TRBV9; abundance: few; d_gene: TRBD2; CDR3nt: TGTGCCAGCAGAGAGGGACTAGCCGAGGCAGATACGCAGTATTTT; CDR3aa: CASREGLAEADTQYF
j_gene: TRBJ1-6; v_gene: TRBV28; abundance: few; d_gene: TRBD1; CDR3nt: TGTGCCAGCAGTCAGGGGACAGCCAATTCACCCCTCCACTTT; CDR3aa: CASSQGTANSPLHF
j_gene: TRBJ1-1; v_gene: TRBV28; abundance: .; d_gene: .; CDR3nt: TGTGCCAGCAGTCTGGGGGGCACGGCGAACACTGAAGCTTTCTTT; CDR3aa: CASSLGGTANTEAFF
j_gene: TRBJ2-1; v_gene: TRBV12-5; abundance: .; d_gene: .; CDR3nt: TGTGCTAGTGGTTTGGGGGAGACAGGCAGGTGGGAGCAGTTCTTC; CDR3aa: CASGLGETGRWEQFF
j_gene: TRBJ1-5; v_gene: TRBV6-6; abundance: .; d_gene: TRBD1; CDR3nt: TGTGCCAGCAGAGACACAGGGGTAGGCAATCAGCCCCAGCATTTT; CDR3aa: CASRDTGVGNQPQHF
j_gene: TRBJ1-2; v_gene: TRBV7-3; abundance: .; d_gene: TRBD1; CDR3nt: TGTGCCAGCAGCCTGAGCCGAACAGGGGAAGGCTACACCTTC; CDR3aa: CASSLSRTGEGYTF
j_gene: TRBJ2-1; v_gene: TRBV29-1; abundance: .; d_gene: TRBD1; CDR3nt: TGCAGCGTGGAAAGTTCACAGGGGGCTGAGACCCAGTTCTTC; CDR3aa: CSVESSQGAETQFF
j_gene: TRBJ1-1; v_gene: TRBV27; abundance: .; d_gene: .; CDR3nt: TGTGCCAGCAGTTTATCGATGGCCCTCAAGTCCCCTGAAGCTTTCTTT; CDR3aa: CASSLSMALKSPEAFF
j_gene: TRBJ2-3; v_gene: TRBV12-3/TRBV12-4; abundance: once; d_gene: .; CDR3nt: TGTGCCAGCAGTTTGATCCCAAGCACAGATACGCAGTATTTT; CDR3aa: CASSLIPSTDTQYF
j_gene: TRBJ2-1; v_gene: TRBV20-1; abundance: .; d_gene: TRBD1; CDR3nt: TGCAGTGCTAGGATTTCCGGGACAGGGAACAATGAGCAGTTCTTC; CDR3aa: CSARISGTGNNEQFF
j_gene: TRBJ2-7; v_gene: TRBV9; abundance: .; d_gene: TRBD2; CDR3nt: TGTGCCAGCGGAGCGGGACTCTACGAGCAGTACTTC; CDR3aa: CASGAGLYEQYF
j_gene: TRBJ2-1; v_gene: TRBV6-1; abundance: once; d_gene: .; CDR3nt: TGTGCCAGCAGTGAAGCGCCAGGTAGCCCCAAGTTCTTC; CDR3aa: CASSEAPGSPKFF
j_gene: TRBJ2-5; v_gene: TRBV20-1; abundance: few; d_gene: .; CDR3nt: TGCAGTGCCGCCTTGGAGACCCAGTACTTC; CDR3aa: CSAALETQYF
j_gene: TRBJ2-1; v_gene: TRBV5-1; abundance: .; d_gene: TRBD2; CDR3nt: TGCGCCAGCAGCTGGGGTGGGCTAGCGGGAGAACACAATGAGCAGTTCTTC; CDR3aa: CASSWGGLAGEHNEQFF
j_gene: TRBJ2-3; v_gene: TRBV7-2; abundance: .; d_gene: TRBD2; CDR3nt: TGTGCCAGCAGCCCAGGGACTACGGCGCAAGATACGCAGTATTTT; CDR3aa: CASSPGTTAQDTQYF
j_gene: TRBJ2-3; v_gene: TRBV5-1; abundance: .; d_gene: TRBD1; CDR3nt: TGCGCCAGCAGCTCGCGACAGGGTGCCGGCACAGATACGCAGTATTTT; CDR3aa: CASSSRQGAGTDTQYF
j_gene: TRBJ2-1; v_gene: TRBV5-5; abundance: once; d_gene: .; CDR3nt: TGTGCCAGCAGCTTCAAGTGGGGCATCTACAATGAGCAGTTCTTC; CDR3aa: CASSFKWGIYNEQFF
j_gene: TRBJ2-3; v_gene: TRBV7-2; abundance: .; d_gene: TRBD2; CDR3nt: TGTGCCAGCAGCGGCTCTAGCGGGGGTACCACAGATACGCAGTATTTT; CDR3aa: CASSGSSGGTTDTQYF
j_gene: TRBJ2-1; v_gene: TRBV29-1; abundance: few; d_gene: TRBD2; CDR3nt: TGCAGCGTCGTCGGACTAGCGGGAGGGAGCTCCTACAATGAGCAGTTCTTC; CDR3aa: CSVVGLAGGSSYNEQFF
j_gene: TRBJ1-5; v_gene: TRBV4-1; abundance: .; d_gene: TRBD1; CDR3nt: TGCGCCAGCAGCCCGGGGGGACAGAATAGTTATAGCAATCAGCCCCAGCATTTT; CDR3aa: CASSPGGQNSYSNQPQHF
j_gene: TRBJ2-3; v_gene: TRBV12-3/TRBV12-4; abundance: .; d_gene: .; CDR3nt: TGTGCCAGCACCAGAGCAGGAATGGGTCGGACAGATACGCAGTATTTT; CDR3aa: CASTRAGMGRTDTQYF
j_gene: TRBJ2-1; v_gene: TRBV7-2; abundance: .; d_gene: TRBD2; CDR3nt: TGTGCCAGCAGCCCCGGGAGCGGGAGGGCCGATAATGAGCAGTTCTTC; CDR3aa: CASSPGSGRADNEQFF
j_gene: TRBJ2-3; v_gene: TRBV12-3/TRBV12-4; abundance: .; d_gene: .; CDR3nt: TGTGCCAGCAGCGACTCTCTCACAGATACGCAGTATTTT; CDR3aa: CASSDSLTDTQYF
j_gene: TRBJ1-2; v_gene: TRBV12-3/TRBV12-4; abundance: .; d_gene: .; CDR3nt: TGTGCCAGCAGTGATACACGGGGCTATGGCTACACCTTC; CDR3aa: CASSDTRGYGYTF
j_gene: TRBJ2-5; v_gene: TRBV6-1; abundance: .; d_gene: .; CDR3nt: TGTGCCAGCAGACCCGGGACTCGCCAAGAGACCCAGTACTTC; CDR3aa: CASRPGTRQETQYF
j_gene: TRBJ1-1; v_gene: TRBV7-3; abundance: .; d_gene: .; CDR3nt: TGTGCCAGCAGCTTAAACTTCGGCACTGAAGCTTTCTTT; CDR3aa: CASSLNFGTEAFF
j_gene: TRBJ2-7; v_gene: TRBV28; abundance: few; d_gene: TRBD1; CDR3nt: TGTGCCAGCAGACTTCTACGACAGGGGCTCGAGCAGTACTTC; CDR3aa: CASRLLRQGLEQYF
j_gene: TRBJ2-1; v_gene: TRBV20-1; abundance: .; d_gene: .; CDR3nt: TGCAGTGCTAAGCCGGAAGTGGGGACCTACAATGAGCAGTTCTTC; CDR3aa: CSAKPEVGTYNEQFF
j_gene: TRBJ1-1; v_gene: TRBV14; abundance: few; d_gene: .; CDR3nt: TGTGCCAGCAGCCCCCGGGCAGGTTCGAACACTGAAGCTTTCTTT; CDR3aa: CASSPRAGSNTEAFF
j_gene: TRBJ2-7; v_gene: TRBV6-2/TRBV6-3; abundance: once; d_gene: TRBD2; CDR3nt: TGTGCCAGCAGCTCCCTAAGGCGGGAGGTCCTTAGCGAGCAGTACTTC; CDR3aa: CASSSLRREVLSEQYF
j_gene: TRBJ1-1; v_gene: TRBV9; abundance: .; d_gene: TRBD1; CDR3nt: TGTGCCAGCAGCGTAGGGCACAGGGGCACTGAAGCTTTCTTT; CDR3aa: CASSVGHRGTEAFF
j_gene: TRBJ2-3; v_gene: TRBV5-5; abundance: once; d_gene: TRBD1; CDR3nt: TGTGCCAGCAGCAGCGGGACAGGGGGTGCAGATACGCAGTATTTT; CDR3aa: CASSSGTGGADTQYF
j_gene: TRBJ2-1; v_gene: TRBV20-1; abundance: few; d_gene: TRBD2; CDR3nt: TGCAGTGCTGTACCCCCTAGCGGGGGTAATGAGCAGTTCTTC; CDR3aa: CSAVPPSGGNEQFF
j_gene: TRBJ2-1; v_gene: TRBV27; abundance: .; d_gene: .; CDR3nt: TGTGCCAGCAGTTCAGCATACAATGAGCAGTTCTTC; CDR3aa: CASSSAYNEQFF
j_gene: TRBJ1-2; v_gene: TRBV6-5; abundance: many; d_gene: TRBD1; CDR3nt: TGTGCCAGCACTGACAGGGCGGCCTATGGCTACACCTTC; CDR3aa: CASTDRAAYGYTF
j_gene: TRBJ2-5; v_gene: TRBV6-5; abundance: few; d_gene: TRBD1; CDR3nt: TGTGCCAGCAGTTCGACAGGGGGAAGCCAAGAGACCCAGTACTTC; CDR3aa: CASSSTGGSQETQYF
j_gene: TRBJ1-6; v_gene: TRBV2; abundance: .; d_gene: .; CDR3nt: TGTGCCAGCATTTCCGCCGATGTCGATAATTCACCCCTCCACTTT; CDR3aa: CASISADVDNSPLHF
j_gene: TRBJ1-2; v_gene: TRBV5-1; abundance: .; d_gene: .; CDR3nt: TGCGCCAGCAGCTTGGCCCCAGCAGACGCGAACTATGGCTACACCTTC; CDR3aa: CASSLAPADANYGYTF
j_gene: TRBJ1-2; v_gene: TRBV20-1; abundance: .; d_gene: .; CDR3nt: TGCAGTGCAGCCTGGGGCGGCTACACCTTC; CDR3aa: CSAAWGGYTF
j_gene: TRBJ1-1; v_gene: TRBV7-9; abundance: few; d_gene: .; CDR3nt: TGTGCCAGCAGTCTGGACAGAACCTTTAATGAAGCTTTCTTT; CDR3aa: CASSLDRTFNEAFF
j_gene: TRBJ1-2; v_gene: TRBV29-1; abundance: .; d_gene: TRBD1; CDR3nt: TGCAGCACCTCACCCCTCCCGGGACAGGGCTTCTATGGCTACACCTTC; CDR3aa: CSTSPLPGQGFYGYTF
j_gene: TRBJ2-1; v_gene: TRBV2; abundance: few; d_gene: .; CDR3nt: TGTGCCACGACCCAATACAATGAGCAGTTCTTC; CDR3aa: CATTQYNEQFF
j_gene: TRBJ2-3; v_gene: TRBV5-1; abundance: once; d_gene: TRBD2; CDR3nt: TGCGCCAGCAGCTCTCGGACTAGCGGGAAACGCACAGATACGCAGTATTTT; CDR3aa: CASSSRTSGKRTDTQYF
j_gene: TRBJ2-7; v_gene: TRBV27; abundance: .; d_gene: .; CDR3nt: TGTGCCGGCGACTGCTACGAGCAGTACTTC; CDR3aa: CAGDCYEQYF
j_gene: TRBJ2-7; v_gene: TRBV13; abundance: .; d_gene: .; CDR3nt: TGTGCCAGCAGCCCGAACGTGGGCTACGAGCAGTACTTC; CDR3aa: CASSPNVGYEQYF
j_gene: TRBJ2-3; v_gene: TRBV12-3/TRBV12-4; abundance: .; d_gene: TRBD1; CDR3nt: TGTGCCAGCGGGAAAAGCGACAGGGCAGCGGATACGCAGTATTTT; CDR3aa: CASGKSDRAADTQYF
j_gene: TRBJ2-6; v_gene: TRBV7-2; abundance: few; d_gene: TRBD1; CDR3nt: TGTGCCAGCAGCTTAGTCAACAGGGGCTCTGGGGCCAACGTCCTGACTTTC; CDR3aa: CASSLVNRGSGANVLTF
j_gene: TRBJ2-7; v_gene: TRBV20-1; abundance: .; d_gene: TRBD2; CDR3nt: TGCAGTGCAAAGATAAGTCATGCCGGATCAGGGAGGGACGAGCAGTACTTC; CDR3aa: CSAKISHAGSGRDEQYF
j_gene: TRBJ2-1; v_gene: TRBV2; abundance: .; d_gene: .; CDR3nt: TGTGCCAGCAGTTATAGCGGTAGCTCCTACAATGAGCAGTTCTTC; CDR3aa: CASSYSGSSYNEQFF
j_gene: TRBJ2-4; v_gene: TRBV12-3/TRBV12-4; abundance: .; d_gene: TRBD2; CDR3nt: TGTGCCAGCAGATCTAGCGGGGGACTTATAGCCAAAAACATTCAGTACTTC; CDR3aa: CASRSSGGLIAKNIQYF
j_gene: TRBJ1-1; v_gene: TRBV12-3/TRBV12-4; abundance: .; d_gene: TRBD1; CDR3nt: TGTGCCAGCAGTTCCAAGACAGGGATGAACACTGAAGCTTTCTTT; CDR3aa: CASSSKTGMNTEAFF